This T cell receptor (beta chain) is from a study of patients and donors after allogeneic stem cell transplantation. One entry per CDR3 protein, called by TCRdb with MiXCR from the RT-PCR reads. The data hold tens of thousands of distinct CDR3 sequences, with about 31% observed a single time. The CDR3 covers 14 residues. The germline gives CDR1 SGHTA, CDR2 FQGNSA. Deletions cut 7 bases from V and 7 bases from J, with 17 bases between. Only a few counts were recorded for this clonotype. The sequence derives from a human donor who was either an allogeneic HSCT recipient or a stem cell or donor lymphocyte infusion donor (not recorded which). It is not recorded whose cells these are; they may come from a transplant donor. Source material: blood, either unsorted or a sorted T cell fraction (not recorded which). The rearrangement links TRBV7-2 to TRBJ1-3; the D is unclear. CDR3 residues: CASTPVGGSNTIYF. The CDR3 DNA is TGTGCCAGCACCCCCGTGGGCGGGTCCAACACCATATATTTT.